These 18 T cell receptor beta chains were sequenced from one sample in a study of blood T cell repertoires in COVID-19. This table comes from immunoSEQ multiplex PCR, and its TCRdb copy is limited to in-frame clones, with some not included. The table has approximately 200,000 clones, approximately 90% seen once. The source material was peripheral blood. These receptors originate from a man aged 50-60 years with acute or convalescent COVID-19.

The chain links TRBV7-9 to TRBJ2-2; 9 nucleotides line up with TRBD1. Germline values: CDR1 SEHNR, CDR2 FQNEAQ (reference sequence). The CDR3 runs 15 residues. V lost 5 bases, J lost 2 bases, and 3 bases stayed unmatched. The CDR3 here is CASSRGQGNTGELFF. The CDR3 nucleotides are TGTGCCAGCAGCAGGGGACAGGGAAACACCGGGGAGCTGTTTTTT.

A remark on this clone: Relative to the germline gene, one junction end is altered; a read error may explain this. Other DNA sequences in the same sample also yield this CDR3. V usage is TRBV7-2 and J usage is TRBJ2-7; unclear D gene. Germline values: CDR1 SGHTA, CDR2 FQGNSA. This CDR3 contains 16 residues. CDR3 coding DNA: TGTGCCAGTAGCTCAACCCGGTACGACAAAGGCTACGAGCAGTACTTC. Protein product: CASSSTRYDKGYEQYF.

This clone came up a few times. This chain uses TRBV9 with TRBJ2-3, with 9 bases matching TRBD2. Germline V gene sequence: CDR1 SGDLS, CDR2 YYNGEE. CDR3 length: 16 residues. The V and J ends lost 3 bases and 0 bases, in that order; junction bases with no gene match: 5. CDR3 in DNA: TGTGCCAGCAGCGCCCCGCGGGGGGGAAGCACAGATACGCAGTATTTT. This codes for CASSAPRGGSTDTQYF.

The chain recombines TRBV6-5 with TRBJ1-4; 8 bases map to TRBD1. Looked up from germline, CDR1 is MNHEY and CDR2 is SVGAGI. The CDR3 loop spans 15 amino acids. The J segment lost 4 bases and the V segment lost 2 bases, leaving 3 bases of the junction unmatched. This CDR3 is CASSYGGQDNEKLFF. The CDR3 coding sequence is TGTGCCAGCAGTTACGGGGGACAGGATAATGAAAAACTGTTTTTT.

The rearrangement uses TRBV15 and TRBJ1-1, with 9 bases identical to TRBD1. Germline V lookup: CDR1 LNHNV, CDR2 YYDKDF (reference sequence). Unmatched junction bases numbered 5, after V lost 5 bases and J lost 4 bases. The CDR3 runs to 14 residues. The CDR3 sequence is CATSWDRVGTEAFF. CDR3 nucleotide sequence: TGTGCCACCAGCTGGGACAGGGTTGGCACTGAAGCTTTCTTT.

The chain couples TRBV18 to TRBJ2-5, with TRBD1 matching 9 bases. With V trimmed by 3 bases and J by 4 bases, 12 bases remained unmatched. Germline V gives CDR1 KGHSH, CDR2 LQKENI. The CDR3 extends over 17 amino acids. The CDR3, as DNA: TGTGCCAGCTCACCCCTAAATGTGGACAGGGGAAGAGAGACCCAGTACTTC. This sequence encodes CASSPLNVDRGRETQYF.

The chain carries TRBV11-2 and TRBJ2-5, with 12 nucleotides matching TRBD2. The germline gives CDR1 SGHAT, CDR2 FQNNGV. Trimming took 3 bases from V and 3 from J; bases not matched to a gene: 14. The CDR3 totals 19 residues. In DNA form, the CDR3 reads TGTGCCAGCAGCTTCCCACTAGCGGGGGGAGGGCTTTTCGAAGAGACCCAGTACTTC. As protein: CASSFPLAGGGLFEETQYF. The full variable domain, its missing parts supplied by reference TRBV11-2 and TRBJ2-5, is EAGVAQSPRYKIIEKRQSVAFWCNPISGHATLYWYQQILGQGPKLLIQFQNNGVVDDSQLPKDRFSAERLKGVDSTLKIQPAKLEDSAVYLCASSFPLAGGGLFEETQYFGPGTRLLVL.

The rearrangement uses TRBV24-1 and TRBJ2-1; D possibly corresponds to TRBD2 (5 bases). Per germline, CDR1 KGHDR and CDR2 SFDVKD. V lost 9 bases and J lost 1, with 12 bases in between. The CDR3 totals 14 residues. CDR3 coding DNA: TGTGCCACCTCCCCCGGGGAGTCCTACAATGAGCAGTTCTTC. Protein product: CATSPGESYNEQFF.

J is TRBJ1-1 and V is TRBV4-1; D is unresolved. The CDR3 length is 12 residues. Trimming took off 2 bases at V and 11 bases at J, with 12 bases between the two ends. CDR1 MGHRA and CDR2 YSYEKL come from the germline V gene. CDR3 in DNA: TGCGCCAGCAGCCAACCTGTAGGGAGGGCTTTCTTT. Protein: CASSQPVGRAFF.

The chain employs TRBV2 and TRBJ2-4, with TRBD1 matching over 8 bases. The CDR3 covers 14 residues. The germline gives CDR1 SNHLY, CDR2 FYNNEI. Trimming at V came to 9 bases and at J to 0 bases, leaving 4 bases not matched to a gene. CDR3 sequence reads: CASWDRRAKNIQYF. Here the CDR3 DNA reads TGTGCCAGTTGGGACAGGCGAGCCAAAAACATTCAGTACTTC.

The rearrangement joins TRBV9 to TRBJ2-6, with D perhaps matching TRBD1 (5 bases). From germline, CDR1 is SGDLS and CDR2 YYNGEE. The germline V and J ends were trimmed by 0 bases and 7 bases, with 14 bases remaining between them. The length of the CDR3 is 16 residues. CDR3 in amino acids: CASSVDFRAVANVLTF. CDR3 DNA sequence: TGTGCCAGCAGCGTAGATTTCAGGGCGGTTGCCAACGTCCTGACTTTC.

This clone came up a few times. This chain connects TRBV30 to TRBJ1-5, with D perhaps matching TRBD1 (6 bases). V lost 3 bases, J lost 5 bases, and 11 bases lay in between. In germline, CDR1 is GTSNPN, CDR2 SVGIG (reference sequence). This CDR3 spans 13 amino acids. The CDR3 region has the DNA TGTGCCTGGAGCACAGGGTTGGATCAGCCCCAGCATTTT. Its translation is CAWSTGLDQPQHF. Combining the CDR3 with reference TRBV30 and TRBJ1-5 gives the whole variable domain SQTIHQWPATLVQPVGSPLSLECTVEGTSNPNLYWYRQAAGRGLQLLFYSVGIGQISSEVPQNLSASRPQDRQFILSSKKLLLSDSGFYLCAWSTGLDQPQHFGDGTRLSIL.

This sequence joins TRBV5-1 and TRBJ2-3, with 9 bases that match TRBD1. The V gene end was trimmed by 7 bases and the J gene end by 4 bases; junction bases not matched to a gene: 7. This CDR3 has 14 residues. Per germline, CDR1 SGHRS and CDR2 YFSETQ. The CDR3 DNA sequence: TGCGCCAGCTCTACGGACAGGGGATCAGATACGCAGTATTTT. Its protein product is CASSTDRGSDTQYF.

The V gene is TRBV5-5, the J gene TRBJ2-7; the match to TRBD1 covers 7 bases. Trimming at V came to 0 bases and at J to 2 bases, leaving 8 bases not matched to a gene. The germline V gene encodes CDR1 SGHKS and CDR2 YYEKEE (reference sequence). This CDR3 spans 16 amino acids. This chain's CDR3 is CASSLAGQGVPYEQYF. DNA of the CDR3: TGTGCCAGCAGCTTGGCCGGGCAGGGGGTTCCCTACGAGCAGTACTTC.

This sequence joins TRBV5-1 and TRBJ2-5; the match to TRBD2 covers 12 bases. From germline, CDR1 is SGHRS and CDR2 YFSETQ. CDR3 length equals 15 residues. The V gene end was trimmed by 4 bases and the J gene end by 2 bases; junction bases not matched to a gene: 3. The CDR3 DNA reads TGCGCCAGCAGCCCTAGCGGGGGGGCACAAGAGACCCAGTACTTC. This sequence encodes CASSPSGGAQETQYF. Combining the CDR3 with reference TRBV5-1 and TRBJ2-5 gives the whole variable domain KAGVTQTPRYLIKTRGQQVTLSCSPISGHRSVSWYQQTPGQGLQFLFEYFSETQRNKGNFPGRFSGRQFSNSRSEMNVSTLELGDSALYLCASSPSGGAQETQYFGPGTRLLVL.

This clone has a single count. The rearrangement links TRBV2 to TRBJ1-6, with 9 bases matching TRBD1. V was pared by 3 bases and J by 8 bases, with 5 bases of the junction left unmatched. The germline gives CDR1 SNHLY, CDR2 FYNNEI. The length of the CDR3 is 15 residues. CDR3 DNA sequence: TGTGCCAGCAGTGAGGACAGGGGTTTACATTCACCCCTCCACTTT. Encoded protein: CASSEDRGLHSPLHF.

This clone was seen once. The chain employs TRBV27 and TRBJ2-6, with D possibly TRBD2 on 5 matching bases. The V end lost 5 bases, the J end lost 0 bases, and 8 bases lay between the germline ends. CDR1 is MNHEY, CDR2 SMNVEV, per germline (reference sequence). The CDR3 runs to 15 residues. In DNA form, the CDR3 reads TGTGCCAGCAGTCTTGACTACTCTGGGGCCAACGTCCTGACTTTC. Amino acid sequence: CASSLDYSGANVLTF.

This chain connects TRBV9 to TRBJ1-1; the D gene is possibly TRBD1 (6 bases). Per the germline V gene, CDR1 is SGDLS and CDR2 is YYNGEE. The CDR3 spans 14 residues. V was clipped by 0 bases and J by 3 bases, with 9 bases between them. The CDR3 is CASSVGTAYTEAFF. As DNA, the CDR3 is TGTGCCAGCAGCGTAGGGACAGCCTACACTGAAGCTTTCTTT.